The clone carrying this T cell receptor beta chain was seen a few times. The entry originates in a study of blood T cells in healthy people across ages. For the second PCR, which ran for about 6 to 12 cycles, a sample-barcoded 5' primer and a J-beta primer mix were used. TCRdb processed the 5' RACE reads anew with MiXCR; each CDR3 protein has one entry. The sample holds more than 600,000 distinct CDR3 sequences, roughly 25% seen once. These data were likewise used in another study, on T cells of mothers and their children.

The sequenced sample consisted of blood. The TCR was taken from a boy under 18 in good health.

CDR3 sequence reads: CASSAGGDHSTDTQYF. The CDR3 DNA reads as TGTGCCAGCAGCGCGGGGGGGGACCATAGCACAGATACGCAGTATTTT. The rearrangement links TRBV11-2 to TRBJ2-3, with 9 bases identical to TRBD2. CDR1 and CDR2 (germline): SGHAT, FQNNGV. The trim removed 5 bases at V and 0 bases at J, leaving 6 bases unmatched. The CDR3 contains 16 residues. Supplemented by reference TRBV11-2 and TRBJ2-3, the full variable domain reads EAGVAQSPRYKIIEKRQSVAFWCNPISGHATLYWYQQILGQGPKLLIQFQNNGVVDDSQLPKDRFSAERLKGVDSTLKIQPAKLEDSAVYLCASSAGGDHSTDTQYFGPGTRLTVL.